The 5 T cell receptor beta chains below were found in one sample sequenced in a study of T cell changes during pregnancy in multiple sclerosis. The table came from immunoSEQ multiplex PCR; TCRdb's copy has only in-frame clones and leaves some out. The sample carries 45,000 to 60,000 clones, more than 90% recorded once. The sample was CD4+ T cells from peripheral blood mononuclear cells, taken before pregnancy. These receptor sequences come from a female donor with multiple sclerosis, enrolled in a pregnancy study.

The genes are TRBV15 and TRBJ2-6; 8 bases agree with TRBD1. Germline CDR1 LNHNV, CDR2 YYDKDF (reference sequence). This CDR3 has 17 amino acids. V gave up 0 bases and J gave up 2 bases; unmatched junction bases: 3. CDR3 amino acids: CATSRDGRGPGANVLTF. In nucleotides, the CDR3 is TGTGCCACCAGCAGAGATGGCAGGGGGCCTGGGGCCAACGTCCTGACTTTC.

The V gene is TRBV7-6, the J gene TRBJ2-3; 8 bases match TRBD2. Germline CDR1 and CDR2: SGHVS and FNYEAQ. J lost 4 bases, V lost 7 bases, and 7 bases had no gene match. The CDR3 is made up of 14 amino acids. In nucleotides, the CDR3 is TGTGCCAGCACCCGGGGGGGAGGGGCAGATACGCAGTATTTT. It is translated as CASTRGGGADTQYF.

CDR3 DNA sequence: TGTGCTAGTGGTTTGGTAACAGGGGGCGAGGGGCAGCCCCAGCATTTT. This sequence encodes CASGLVTGGEGQPQHF. The chain has TRBV12-5 and TRBJ1-5; 9 bases match TRBD1. The length of the CDR3 is 16 residues. CDR1 and CDR2 (germline): LGHNT, FRNRAP. V was pared by 0 bases and J by 7 bases, with 7 bases of the junction left unmatched. Full variable domain (rest looked up from reference TRBV12-5 and TRBJ1-5): DARVTQTPRHKVTEMGQEVTMRCQPILGHNTVFWYRQTMMQGLELLAYFRNRAPLDDSGMPKDRFSAEMPDATLATLKIQPSEPRDSAVYFCASGLVTGGEGQPQHFGDGTRLSIL.

In its sample, this clone was seen a few times. The chain carries TRBV25-1 and TRBJ2-5; tentative D call: TRBD1 (5 bases). The CDR3 spans 14 residues. V was shortened by 11 bases and J by 1 base, with 17 bases between the two germline ends. Germline V gene sequence: CDR1 MGHDK, CDR2 SYGVNS. The CDR3 is CASWGWGPQETQYF. CDR3 coding DNA: TGTGCCTCATGGGGCTGGGGCCCCCAAGAGACCCAGTACTTC.

The V and J genes are TRBV10-2 and TRBJ2-7, with TRBD2 matching over 9 bases. Germline values: CDR1 WSHSY, CDR2 SAAADI. The junction had 16 bases not matched to a gene; V was cut back by 4 bases and J by 9 bases. The CDR3 sequence is 16 residues long. The CDR3 loop is CASSGLQGSGSTRQYF. CDR3 in DNA: TGCGCCAGCAGTGGGCTCCAGGGTAGCGGGAGTACCCGGCAGTACTTC.